The present T cell receptor beta chain was sequenced within a study of blood T cell repertoires in COVID-19. Using immunoSEQ multiplex PCR, the repertoire was profiled, and TCRdb retains in-frame clones only, with some absent. The table has tens of thousands of clones, roughly four fifths seen once; the top ten hold about 7.2%. V lost 0 bases, J lost 12 bases, and 21 bases lay in between. CDR1 LNHNV and CDR2 YYDKDF come from the germline V gene (reference sequence). The CDR3 runs 16 residues. This chain connects TRBV15 to TRBJ2-1, with D unclear. The sequence derives from a man aged 55 to 70 with active COVID-19. The sequenced material came from peripheral blood. In DNA form, the CDR3 reads TGTGCCACCAGCAGAGATAAGAACGGCCCCCGGAGTTGGCAGTTCTTC. Protein: CATSRDKNGPRSWQFF.